The source of this T cell receptor (beta chain) is a study of blood T cell repertoires in COVID-19. On the study more broadly: There were acute and convalescent COVID-19 samples, and they came from the United States, Italy and Spain. Sources were T cells, B-cell-depleted T cells, or PBMCs; the material itself was cDNA or gDNA.

Measured with immunoSEQ multiplex PCR; TCRdb has only the in-frame clones, and not every one. Of 90,000 to 120,000 clones listed, about four fifths are singletons. The clonotype comes from a man aged 55 to 69 with acute or convalescent COVID-19. The sample consisted of peripheral blood.

The CDR3 nucleotides are TGTGCCAGCAGCCCGAGGAACACTGAAGCTTTCTTT. It codes for CASSPRNTEAFF. J is TRBJ1-1 and V is TRBV12-3 or TRBV12-4; D unclear. The CDR3 sequence is 12 residues long. Trimming shortened V by 6 bases and J by 1 base, and 6 bases separated the two germline ends.